The next 11 T cell receptor beta chains were all read from a single sample in a study of T cell changes during pregnancy in multiple sclerosis. TCRdb's copy holds only in-frame clones and misses some; the assay was immunoSEQ multiplex PCR. This sample yields 64,000 or so clones, of which 90% to 97% are seen a single time; 2.5% belongs to the top ten. The source was CD8+ T cells from peripheral blood mononuclear cells, collected after pregnancy. The receptor source for this set is a female donor with multiple sclerosis, enrolled in a pregnancy study.

This clone was seen once. The same CDR3 arises from other DNA sequences in this sample as well. The chain recombines TRBV7-9 with TRBJ2-1, with TRBD2 matching over 10 bases. In germline, CDR1 is SEHNR, CDR2 FQNEAQ (reference sequence). The CDR3 covers 15 residues. With V trimmed by 5 bases and J by 0 bases, 1 base remained unmatched. The DNA for the CDR3 is TGTGCCAGCAGCCCTAGCGGGAGCTCCTACAATGAGCAGTTCTTC. Its protein is CASSPSGSSYNEQFF.

This chain uses TRBV19 with TRBJ2-2, with 7 bases identical to TRBD1. V lost 6 bases, J lost 4 bases, and 8 bases stayed unmatched. Looked up from germline, CDR1 is LNHDA and CDR2 is SQIVND (reference sequence). The CDR3 has 15 residues. The DNA for the CDR3 is TGTGCCAGTAGCAGGGGGTCTCGAAGCACCGGGGAGCTGTTTTTT. Translation: CASSRGSRSTGELFF.

V is TRBV19 and J is TRBJ2-2; TRBD2 matches 10 bases. Trimming removed 5 bases from V and 7 bases from J; junction bases left unmatched: 7. The CDR3 has 15 amino acids. Germline CDR1 is LNHDA and CDR2 is SQIVND (reference sequence). CDR3 sequence (DNA): TGTGCCAGTAGTCCTAGCGGGAGCTCTGGCGGGGAGCTGTTTTTT. Encoded protein: CASSPSGSSGGELFF. Filled out from reference TRBV19 and TRBJ2-2, the complete variable domain reads DGGITQSPKYLFRKEGQNVTLSCEQNLNHDAMYWYRQDPGQGLRLIYYSQIVNDFQKGDIAEGYSVSREKKESFPLTVTSAQKNPTAFYLCASSPSGSSGGELFFGEGSRLTVL.

The V gene is TRBV27, the J gene TRBJ2-1, with a weak D call TRBD2 (5 bases). V lost 3 bases and J 4 bases, leaving 16 bases between the germline ends. This CDR3 contains 16 residues. Germline loops: CDR1 MNHEY, CDR2 SMNVEV (reference sequence). CDR3 sequence: CASSFPPAGGYNEQFF. The DNA for the CDR3 is TGTGCCAGCAGTTTTCCCCCGGCGGGTGGTTACAATGAGCAGTTCTTC.

This clone occurred a few times. The chain combines TRBV21-1 with TRBJ1-5; no DNA check was done on the table's D call, TRBD1. TRBV21-1 is a recognized pseudogene. This CDR3 is built from 15 residues. The CDR3 here is CASNGGTGTVQPQHF. The CDR3 DNA reads as TGTGCCAGCAATGGAGGGACAGGGACTGTTCAGCCCCAGCATTTT.

The rearrangement uses TRBV4-2 and TRBJ2-7; D might be TRBD2 (5 bases). V was pared by 4 bases and J by 3 bases, with 10 bases between. Germline V lookup: CDR1 LGHNA, CDR2 YNFKEQ. The CDR3 covers 13 residues. The CDR3 loop is CASSPLRGYEQYF. The CDR3 DNA is TGTGCCAGCAGCCCCCTCCGGGGCTACGAGCAGTACTTC.

The chain combines TRBV27 with TRBJ1-6, with D unclear. Germline assignment: CDR1 MNHEY and CDR2 SMNVEV (reference sequence). The V end lost 2 bases, the J end lost 7 bases, and 3 bases lay between the germline ends. CDR3 size: 12 residues. This chain's CDR3 is CASSLLNSPLHF. The CDR3 coding sequence is TGTGCCAGCAGTTTACTGAATTCACCCCTCCACTTT.

This clone was detected only once. The chain recombines TRBV5-1 with TRBJ1-1; maybe TRBD1 (5 bases). Trimming shortened V by 3 bases and J by 1 base, and 16 bases separated the two germline ends. Germline V gene sequence: CDR1 SGHRS, CDR2 YFSETQ. The CDR3 covers 16 residues. CDR3 residues: CASSSLRQTSNTEAFF. The CDR3 DNA reads TGCGCCAGCAGCTCCCTACGACAGACTTCGAACACTGAAGCTTTCTTT.

The V call is TRBV27, the J call TRBJ2-1, with D perhaps TRBD1 (6 bases). Germline-derived CDR1 and CDR2 are MNHEY and SMNVEV (reference sequence). V was cut by 5 bases and J by 8 bases, with 16 bases left in between. The CDR3 length is 14 residues. The CDR3 here is CASSPLQGLYEQFF. The CDR3 nucleotides are TGTGCCAGCAGTCCCCTTCAGGGGTTATATGAGCAGTTCTTC.

V usage is TRBV27 and J usage is TRBJ1-2; weak D call: TRBD1 (5 bases). There are 13 residues in the CDR3. V was shortened by 6 bases and J by 3 bases, with 11 bases between the two germline ends. Germline loops: CDR1 MNHEY, CDR2 SMNVEV (reference sequence). DNA for the CDR3: TGTGCCAGCAGCTCCACAGGACACTATGGCTACACCTTC. Translated, it gives CASSSTGHYGYTF.

This clone has a single count. The gene calls are TRBV29-1 and TRBJ2-5; D ambiguous. The J call could be wrong; TRBJ2-7 is a better fit for the DNA end. Germline CDR1 is SQVTM and CDR2 is ANQGSEA. The CDR3 runs 11 residues. This CDR3 is CSVVSDYEQYF. DNA for the CDR3: TGCAGCGTTGTATCCGACTACGAGCAGTACTTC.